This T cell receptor beta chain was sequenced for a study of cytomegalovirus exposure and HLA in healthy donors. Study-wide results and caveats: Later analysis identified several of the most significant clusters that appeared linked to common viral pathogens.

A note on this clone: Antigen: not known.

V lost 6 bases and J 4 bases, leaving 13 bases between the germline ends. The CDR3 is 14 residues long. In germline, CDR1 is MDHEN, CDR2 SYDVKM. The PCR employed 60 Vbeta primers together with 13 Jbeta primers. Using immunoSEQ multiplex PCR, the repertoire was profiled, and TCRdb retains in-frame clones only, with some absent. The sample contains 160,000 or so clones, approximately 80% of which appear only once. The chain joins TRBV28 to TRBJ2-1, with D maybe TRBD2 (5 bases). This TCR derives from a man in his sixties in good health and CMV-seronegative. The sequencing sample was made of PBMCs. In DNA, the CDR3 is TGTGCCAGCAGGCAAGACGGGGATTACAATGAGCAGTTCTTC. It is translated as CASRQDGDYNEQFF.